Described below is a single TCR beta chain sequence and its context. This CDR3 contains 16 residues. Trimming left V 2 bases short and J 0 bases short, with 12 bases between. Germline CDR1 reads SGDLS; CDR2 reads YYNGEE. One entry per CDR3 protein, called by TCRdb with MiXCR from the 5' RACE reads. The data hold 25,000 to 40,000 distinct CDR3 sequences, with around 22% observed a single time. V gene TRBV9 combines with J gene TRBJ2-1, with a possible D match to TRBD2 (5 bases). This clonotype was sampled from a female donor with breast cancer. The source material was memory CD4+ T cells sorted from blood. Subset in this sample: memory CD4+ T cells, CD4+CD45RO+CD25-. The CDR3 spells CASSVGQGGSYNEQFF. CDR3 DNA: TGTGCCAGCAGCGTTGGGCAAGGAGGCTCCTACAATGAGCAGTTCTTC.